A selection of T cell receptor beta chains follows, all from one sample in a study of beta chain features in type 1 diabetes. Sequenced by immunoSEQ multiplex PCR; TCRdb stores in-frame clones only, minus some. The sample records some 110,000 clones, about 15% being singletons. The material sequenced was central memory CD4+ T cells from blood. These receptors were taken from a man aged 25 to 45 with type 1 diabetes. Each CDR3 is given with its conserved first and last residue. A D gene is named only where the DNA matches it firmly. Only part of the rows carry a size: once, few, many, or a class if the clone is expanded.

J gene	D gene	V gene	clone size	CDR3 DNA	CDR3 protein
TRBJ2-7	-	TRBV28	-	TGTGCCAGCAGTTTTGGCGTTGGCAGCTCCTACGAGCAGTACTTC	CASSFGVGSSYEQYF
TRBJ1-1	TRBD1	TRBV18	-	TGTGCCAGCTCACGACGTCTCGGACAGGCGGACACTGAAGCTTTCTTT	CASSRRLGQADTEAFF
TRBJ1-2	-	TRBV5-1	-	TGCGCCAGCAGCCCTGGACAGAACAACTATGGCTACACCTTC	CASSPGQNNYGYTF
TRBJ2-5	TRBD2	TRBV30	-	TGTGCCTGGAGTACAAGCGGGGGAAAAGAGACCCAGTACTTC	CAWSTSGGKETQYF
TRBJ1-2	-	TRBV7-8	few	TGTGCCAGCAGCTTCCTGGGATCGTATGGCTACACCTTC	CASSFLGSYGYTF
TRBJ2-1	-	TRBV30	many	TGTGCCTGGAGCGGCGATTCCGGGACGGCGGGAAGGCAGTTCTTC	CAWSGDSGTAGRQFF
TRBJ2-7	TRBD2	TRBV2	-	TGTGCCACCAAACCCCTCGGGACTAGCGGGAACTACGAGCAGTACTTC	CATKPLGTSGNYEQYF
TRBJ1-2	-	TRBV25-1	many	TGTGCCAGCAGTGAAGTGGGTCCCTCGAATGGCTACACCTTC	CASSEVGPSNGYTF
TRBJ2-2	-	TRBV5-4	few	TGTGCCAGCAGCTTTGGGGGTGGCACCGGGGAGCTGTTTTTT	CASSFGGGTGELFF
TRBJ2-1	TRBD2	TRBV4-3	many	TGCGCCAGCAGCCATGCGGGGGGGACAGACAATGAGCAGTTCTTC	CASSHAGGTDNEQFF
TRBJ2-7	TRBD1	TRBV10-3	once	TGTGCCATCAGTGAGTCCGGGACAGGGGGATCCTACGAGCAGTACTTC	CAISESGTGGSYEQYF
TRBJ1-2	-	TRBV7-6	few	TGTGCCAGCAGCTCCGTCTTTAAAAGGGGGGGCCAAGGGCTTGGCTACACCTTC	CASSSVFKRGGQGLGYTF
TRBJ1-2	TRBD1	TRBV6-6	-	TGTGCCAGCAGCCCGGGACAGAACTATGGCTACACCTTC	CASSPGQNYGYTF
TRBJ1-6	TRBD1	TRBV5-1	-	TGCGCCAGCAGCTTGGGGCAGGGGGTAGAGAATTCACCCCTCCACTTT	CASSLGQGVENSPLHF
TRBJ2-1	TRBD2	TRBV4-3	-	TGCGCCAGCAGCCAAGACTCCCTTGTGGGGGGGAATTGGAATGAGCAGTTCTTC	CASSQDSLVGGNWNEQFF
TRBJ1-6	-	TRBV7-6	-	TGTGCCAGCAGCCCAGATTATAATTCACCCCTCCACTTT	CASSPDYNSPLHF
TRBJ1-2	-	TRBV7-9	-	TGTGCCAGCAGCTTACCAGTCCTCGGGGGTGGCTACACCTTC	CASSLPVLGGGYTF
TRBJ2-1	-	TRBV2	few	TGTGCCAGCAGCCGCGACAATTACAATGAGCAGTTCTTC	CASSRDNYNEQFF
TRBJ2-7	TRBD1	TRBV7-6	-	TGTGCCAGCAGCTCGGGACAGCACCCCTACGAGCAGTACTTC	CASSSGQHPYEQYF
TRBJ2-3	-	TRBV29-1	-	TGCAGCGTTCGTGGACAGACAAGCACAGATACGCAGTATTTT	CSVRGQTSTDTQYF
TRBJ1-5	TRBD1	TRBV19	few	TGTGCCAGTACCGAGACAGGGGGCAATCAGCCCCAGCATTTT	CASTETGGNQPQHF
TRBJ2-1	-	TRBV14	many	TGTGCCAGCAGCCGAAGCGCCCATGAGCAGTTCTTC	CASSRSAHEQFF
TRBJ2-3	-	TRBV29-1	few	TGCAGCGTTGAAATCGTCTCGGCAGATACGCAGTATTTT	CSVEIVSADTQYF
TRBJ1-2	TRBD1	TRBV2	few	TGTGCCACCACAGGGGACTCCTATGGCTACACCTTC	CATTGDSYGYTF
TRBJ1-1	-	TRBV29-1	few	TGCAGCGTTGAAGAGGGCCCCAACACTGAAGCTTTCTTT	CSVEEGPNTEAFF
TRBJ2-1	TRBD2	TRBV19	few	TGTGCCAGTAGTATATCGGTGGCGGGGGAATACTACAATGAGCAGTTCTTC	CASSISVAGEYYNEQFF
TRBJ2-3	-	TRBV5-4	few	TGTGCCAGCAGCCCGGCGCGGAGTGTCGGAGATACGCAGTATTTT	CASSPARSVGDTQYF
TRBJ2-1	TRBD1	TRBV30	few	TGTGCCTGGCAAACAGACAGGGTCTACAATGAGCAGTTCTTC	CAWQTDRVYNEQFF
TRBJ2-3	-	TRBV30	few	TGTGCCTGGAGTGTCAGGCTTACAGATACGCAGTATTTT	CAWSVRLTDTQYF
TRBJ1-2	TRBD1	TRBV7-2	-	TGTGCCAGCAGCTTAGCTCGGACAGGGAAAGGCTACACCTTC	CASSLARTGKGYTF
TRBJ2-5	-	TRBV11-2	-	TGTGCCAGCAGCCAAGGGATGGAGATGGAGACCCAGTACTTC	CASSQGMEMETQYF
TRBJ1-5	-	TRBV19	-	TGTGCCAGTAGTATTCGGGCAGGGAATCAGCCCCAGCATTTT	CASSIRAGNQPQHF
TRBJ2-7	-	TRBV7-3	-	TGTGCCAGCAGCTCGGGCCCACGTAAAGCTTACGAGCAGTACTTC	CASSSGPRKAYEQYF
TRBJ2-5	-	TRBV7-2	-	TGTGCCAGCAGCTTTCGCCAAGAGACCCAGTACTTC	CASSFRQETQYF
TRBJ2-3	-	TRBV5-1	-	TGCGCCAGCAGCTTGGGGGACGGTTACTCGTCGGATACGCAGTATTTT	CASSLGDGYSSDTQYF
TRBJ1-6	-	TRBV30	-	TGTGCCTGGAGTATACAGGGCCGCGATGTGTCCCTCCACTTT	CAWSIQGRDVSLHF
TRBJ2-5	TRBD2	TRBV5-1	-	TGCGCCAGCAGCTTAGTGCCGCGCGGGGGAGAAGAGACCCAGTACTTC	CASSLVPRGGEETQYF
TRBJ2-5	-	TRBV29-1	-	TGCAGCGTGGTACAGGGAGGAGGAGAGACCCAGTACTTC	CSVVQGGGETQYF
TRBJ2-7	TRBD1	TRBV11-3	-	TGTGCCAGCAGAGCCGGGACAGGGGGTCAAGAGCAGTACTTC	CASRAGTGGQEQYF
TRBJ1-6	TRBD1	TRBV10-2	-	TGCGCCAGCAGTGGACAGGGGGCGCGTTCACCCCTCCACTTT	CASSGQGARSPLHF
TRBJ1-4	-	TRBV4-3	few	TGCGCCAGCAGCCAAGAACACCGGGCCCAAGGCAGTGAAAAACTGTTTTTT	CASSQEHRAQGSEKLFF
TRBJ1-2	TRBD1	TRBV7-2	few	TGTGCCAGCAGACCGACAGGGGCAAAGGGCTACACCTTC	CASRPTGAKGYTF
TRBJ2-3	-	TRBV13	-	TGTGCCAGCAGCTTTCGGTACACAGATACGCAGTATTTT	CASSFRYTDTQYF
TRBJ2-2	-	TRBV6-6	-	TGTGCCAGCAGTTTTTCGACACCGAACACCGGGGAGCTGTTTTTT	CASSFSTPNTGELFF
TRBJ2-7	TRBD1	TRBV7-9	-	TGTGCCAGCAGCTTAGGTCTGGGGACAGTTAACGAGCAGTACTTC	CASSLGLGTVNEQYF
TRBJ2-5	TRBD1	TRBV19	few	TGTGCCAGTCCTGTGGGGGACAGGGGAGCCCAAGAGACCCAGTACTTC	CASPVGDRGAQETQYF
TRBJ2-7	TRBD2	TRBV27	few	TGTGCCAGCAGTACGGGACTATTAACCTACGAGCAGTACTTC	CASSTGLLTYEQYF
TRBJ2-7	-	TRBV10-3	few	TGTGCCATCAGTGATAGACCCAACCCCACCGAGCAGTACTTC	CAISDRPNPTEQYF
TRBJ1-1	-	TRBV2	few	TGTGCCAGCAGTACATCTCTCCGAGACACTGAAGCTTTCTTT	CASSTSLRDTEAFF
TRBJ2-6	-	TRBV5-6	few	TGTGCCAGCAGCTTGGCCACTCTGGGCCCTGGGGCCAACGTCCTGACTTTC	CASSLATLGPGANVLTF
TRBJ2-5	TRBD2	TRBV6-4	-	TGTGCCAGCCCTGAGATGTGGCTAGCGGGGGGGAATCGGGAGACCCAGTACTTC	CASPEMWLAGGNRETQYF
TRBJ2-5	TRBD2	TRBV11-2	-	TGTGCCAGCAGGGAGCCCCCCAGGGTGGGAGGGGAGACCCAGTACTTC	CASREPPRVGGETQYF
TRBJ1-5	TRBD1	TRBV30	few	TGTGCCTGGAGTGGGACAGGGGGACAGCCCCAGCATTTT	CAWSGTGGQPQHF
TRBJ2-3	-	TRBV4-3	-	TGCGCCAGCAGCCAGAACCTTGGGGGCACAGATACGCAGTATTTT	CASSQNLGGTDTQYF
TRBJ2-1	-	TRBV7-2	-	TGTGCCAGCAGCCCCCTAGCAGGGGAGGGTGAGCAGTTCTTC	CASSPLAGEGEQFF
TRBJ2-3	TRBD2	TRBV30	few	TGTGCCTGGAGCTTGACACTAGCGGGGGGGCAAACGCAGTATTTT	CAWSLTLAGGQTQYF
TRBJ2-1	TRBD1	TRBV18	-	TGTGCCAGCTCACCAGAGGGACAGGGCGGTGAGCAGTTCTTC	CASSPEGQGGEQFF
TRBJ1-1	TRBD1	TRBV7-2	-	TGTGCCAGCAGCTTTGGACAGGGCACTGAAGCTTTCTTT	CASSFGQGTEAFF
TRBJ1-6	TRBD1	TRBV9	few	TGTGCCAGCAGCGTAGAGGGGACAGGGTTATCACCCCTCCACTTT	CASSVEGTGLSPLHF